This T cell receptor beta chain was identified during a study of blood T cell repertoires in COVID-19. On the study more broadly: Specimens from acute and convalescent COVID-19 originated in the United States, Italy and Spain. Sources were T cells, B-cell-depleted T cells, or PBMCs; the material itself was cDNA or gDNA.

Germline V lookup: CDR1 ENHRY, CDR2 SYGVKD. This CDR3 spans 16 amino acids. J lost 2 bases, V lost 7 bases, and 6 bases had no gene match. In the authors' methods: Researchers report that nucleated cell counts were estimated from reference gene primer amplification. TCRdb keeps only in-frame clones here, not all; method: immunoSEQ multiplex PCR. That table supplies the V and J calls and clone size; D and trimming were determined from the DNA. The sample lists some 220,000 clones, around 82% occurring once. This sequence originates from a human donor in a cohort sampled during active COVID-19. This chain connects TRBV10-3 to TRBJ2-1; 12 nucleotides line up with TRBD2. Material: peripheral blood. The CDR3 DNA sequence: TGTGCCATCATATCGGCTAGCGGGGGGGCCTACAATGAGCAGTTCTTC. Residues: CAIISASGGAYNEQFF.